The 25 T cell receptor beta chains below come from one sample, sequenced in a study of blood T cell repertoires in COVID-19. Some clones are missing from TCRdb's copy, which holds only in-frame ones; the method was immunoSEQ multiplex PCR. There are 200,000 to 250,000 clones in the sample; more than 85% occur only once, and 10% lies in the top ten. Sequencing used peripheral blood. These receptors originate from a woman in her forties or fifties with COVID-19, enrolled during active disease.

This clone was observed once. The CDR3, as DNA: TGTGCCAGCAGCTTAGCCCTCGACAGGGGTAGTGGCTACACCTTC. The encoded protein is CASSLALDRGSGYTF. The chain employs TRBV11-2 and TRBJ1-2; the match to TRBD1 covers 8 bases. There are 15 residues in the CDR3. The trim removed 1 base at V and 7 bases at J, leaving 8 bases unmatched. Per germline, CDR1 SGHAT and CDR2 FQNNGV.

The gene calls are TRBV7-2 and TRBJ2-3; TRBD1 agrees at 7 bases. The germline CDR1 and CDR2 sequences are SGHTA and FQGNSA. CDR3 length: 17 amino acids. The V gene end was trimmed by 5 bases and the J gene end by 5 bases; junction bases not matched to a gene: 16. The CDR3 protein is CASSLIQARGPGDTQYF. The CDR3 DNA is TGTGCCAGCAGCCTTATTCAGGCTAGGGGGCCCGGAGATACGCAGTATTTT.

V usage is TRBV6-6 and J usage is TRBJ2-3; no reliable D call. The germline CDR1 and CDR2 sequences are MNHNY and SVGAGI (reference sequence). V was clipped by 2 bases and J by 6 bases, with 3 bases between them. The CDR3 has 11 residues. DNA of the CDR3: TGTGCCAGCAGTTACCAGGATACGCAGTATTTT. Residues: CASSYQDTQYF.

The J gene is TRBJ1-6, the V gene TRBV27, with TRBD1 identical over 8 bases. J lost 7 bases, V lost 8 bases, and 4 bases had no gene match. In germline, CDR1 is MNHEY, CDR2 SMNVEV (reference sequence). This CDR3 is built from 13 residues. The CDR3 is CASGQGGNSPLHF. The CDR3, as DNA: TGTGCCAGCGGACAGGGAGGGAATTCACCCCTCCACTTT.

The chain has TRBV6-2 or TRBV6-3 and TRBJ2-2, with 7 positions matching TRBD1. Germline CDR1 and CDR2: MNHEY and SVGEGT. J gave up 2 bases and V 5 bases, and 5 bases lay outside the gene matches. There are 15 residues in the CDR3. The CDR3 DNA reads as TGTGCCAGCAGTACAGGGACAGACAACACCGGGGAGCTGTTTTTT. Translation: CASSTGTDNTGELFF.

DNA for the CDR3: TGTGCCAGCAGCTTCAGGGGGCGGGCGGAGACCCAGTACTTC. It encodes CASSFRGRAETQYF. The rearrangement links TRBV7-8 to TRBJ2-5, with TRBD1 identical over 8 bases. Per the germline V gene, CDR1 is SGHVS and CDR2 is FQNEAQ. V dropped 3 bases and J dropped 5; count of bases not matched to a gene: 5. The CDR3 spans 14 residues.

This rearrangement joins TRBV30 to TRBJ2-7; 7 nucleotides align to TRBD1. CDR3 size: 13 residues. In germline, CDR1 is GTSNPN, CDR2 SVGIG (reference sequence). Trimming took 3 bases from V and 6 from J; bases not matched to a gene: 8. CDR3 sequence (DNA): TGTGCCTGGAGACTTAAGGCAGGGGGCGAGCAGTACGTC. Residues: CAWRLKAGGEQYV.

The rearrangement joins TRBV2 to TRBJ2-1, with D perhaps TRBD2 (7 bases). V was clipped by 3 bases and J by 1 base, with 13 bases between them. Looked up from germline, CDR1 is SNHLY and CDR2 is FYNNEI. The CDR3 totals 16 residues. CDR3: CASSDLGGGSYNEQFF. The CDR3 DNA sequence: TGTGCCAGCAGTGACCTAGGGGGGGGGTCCTACAATGAGCAGTTCTTC.

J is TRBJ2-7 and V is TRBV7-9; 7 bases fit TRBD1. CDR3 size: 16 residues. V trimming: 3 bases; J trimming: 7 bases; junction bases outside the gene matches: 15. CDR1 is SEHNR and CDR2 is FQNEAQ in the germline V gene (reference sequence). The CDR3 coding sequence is TGTGCCAGCAGCTTTGACCGGGACAGCATTTTTGTTGAGCAGTACTTC. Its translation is CASSFDRDSIFVEQYF.

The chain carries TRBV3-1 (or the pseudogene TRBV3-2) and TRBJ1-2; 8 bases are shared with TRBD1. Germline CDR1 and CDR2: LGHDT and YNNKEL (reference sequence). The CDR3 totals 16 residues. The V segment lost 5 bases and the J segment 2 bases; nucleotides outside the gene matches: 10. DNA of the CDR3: TGTGCCAGCAGCAAAAGAGCGGGACAGGAAAACTATGGCTACACCTTC. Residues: CASSKRAGQENYGYTF.

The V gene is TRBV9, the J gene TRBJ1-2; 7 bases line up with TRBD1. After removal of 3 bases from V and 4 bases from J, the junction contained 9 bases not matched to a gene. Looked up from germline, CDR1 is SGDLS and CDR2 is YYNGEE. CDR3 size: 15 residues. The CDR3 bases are TGTGCCAGCAGCGGTGGACAGGCAGTCCCCTATGGCTACACCTTC. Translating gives CASSGGQAVPYGYTF. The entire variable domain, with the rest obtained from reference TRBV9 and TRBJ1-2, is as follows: DSGVTQTPKHLITATGQRVTLRCSPRSGDLSVYWYQQSLDQGLQFLIQYYNGEERAKGNILERFSAQQFPDLHSELNLSSLELGDSALYFCASSGGQAVPYGYTFGSGTRLTVV.

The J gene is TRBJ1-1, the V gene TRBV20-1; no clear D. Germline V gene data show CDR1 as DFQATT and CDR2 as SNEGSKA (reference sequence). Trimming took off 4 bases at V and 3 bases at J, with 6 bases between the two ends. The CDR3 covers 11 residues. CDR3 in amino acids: CSANRDTEAFF. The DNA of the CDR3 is TGCAGTGCTAACCGGGACACTGAAGCTTTCTTT.

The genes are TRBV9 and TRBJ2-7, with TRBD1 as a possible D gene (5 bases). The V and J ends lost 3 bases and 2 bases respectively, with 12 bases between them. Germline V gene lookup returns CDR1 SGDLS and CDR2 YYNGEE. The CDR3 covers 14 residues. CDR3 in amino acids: CASSEGQGTYEQYF. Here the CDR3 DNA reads TGTGCCAGCAGCGAGGGGCAGGGAACCTACGAGCAGTACTTC.

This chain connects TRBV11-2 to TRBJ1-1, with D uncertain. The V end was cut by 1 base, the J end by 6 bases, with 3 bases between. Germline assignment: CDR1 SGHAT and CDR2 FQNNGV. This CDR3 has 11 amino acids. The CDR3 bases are TGTGCCAGCAGCTTAGCCTCTGAAGCTTTCTTT. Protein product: CASSLASEAFF.

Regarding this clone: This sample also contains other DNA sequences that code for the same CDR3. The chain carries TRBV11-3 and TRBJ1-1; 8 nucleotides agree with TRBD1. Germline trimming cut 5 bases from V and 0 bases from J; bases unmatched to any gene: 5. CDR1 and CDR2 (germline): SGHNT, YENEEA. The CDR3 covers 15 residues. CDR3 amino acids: CASSPGGRLNTEAFF. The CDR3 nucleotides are TGTGCCAGCAGCCCAGGGGGCCGTTTGAACACTGAAGCTTTCTTT.

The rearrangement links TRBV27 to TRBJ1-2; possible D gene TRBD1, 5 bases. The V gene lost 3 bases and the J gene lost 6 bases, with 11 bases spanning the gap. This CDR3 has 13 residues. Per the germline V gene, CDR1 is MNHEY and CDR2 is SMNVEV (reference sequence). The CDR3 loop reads CASSFGGVDGYTF. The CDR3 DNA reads TGTGCCAGCAGTTTCGGAGGGGTGGATGGCTACACCTTC.

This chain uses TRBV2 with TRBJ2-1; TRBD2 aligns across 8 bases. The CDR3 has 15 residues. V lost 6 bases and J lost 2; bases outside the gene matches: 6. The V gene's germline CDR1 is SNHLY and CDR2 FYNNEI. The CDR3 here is CASRTGSGAYNEQFF. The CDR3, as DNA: TGTGCCAGCAGGACGGGTAGCGGGGCCTACAATGAGCAGTTCTTC. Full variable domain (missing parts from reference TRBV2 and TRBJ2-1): EPEVTQTPSHQVTQMGQEVILRCVPISNHLYFYWYRQILGQKVEFLVSFYNNEISEKSEIFDDQFSVERPDGSNFTLKIRSTKLEDSAMYFCASRTGSGAYNEQFFGPGTRLTVL.

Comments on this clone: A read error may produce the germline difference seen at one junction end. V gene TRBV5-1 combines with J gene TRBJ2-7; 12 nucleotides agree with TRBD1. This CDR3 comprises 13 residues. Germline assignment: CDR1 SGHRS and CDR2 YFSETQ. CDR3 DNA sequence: TGCGCCAGCAGCTCGACCGGGACAGGGGGCGCGAACTTC. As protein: CASSSTGTGGANF.

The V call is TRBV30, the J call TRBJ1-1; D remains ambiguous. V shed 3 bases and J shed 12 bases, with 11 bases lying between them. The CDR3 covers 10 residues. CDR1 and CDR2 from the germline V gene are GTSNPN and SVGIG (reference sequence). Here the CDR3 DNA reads TGTGCCTGGAGATTGAGGGAAACTTTCTTT. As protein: CAWRLRETFF.

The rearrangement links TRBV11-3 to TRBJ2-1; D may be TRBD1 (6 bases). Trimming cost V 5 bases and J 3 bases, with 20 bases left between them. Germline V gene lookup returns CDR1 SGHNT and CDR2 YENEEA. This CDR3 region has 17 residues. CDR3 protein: CASSLLPTGLIYNEQFF. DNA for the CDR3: TGTGCCAGCAGCCTACTTCCGACAGGCCTTATCTACAATGAGCAGTTCTTC.

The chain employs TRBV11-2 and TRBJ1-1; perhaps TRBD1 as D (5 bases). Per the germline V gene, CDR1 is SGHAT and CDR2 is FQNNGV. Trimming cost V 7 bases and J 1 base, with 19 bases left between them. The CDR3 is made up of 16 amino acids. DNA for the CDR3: TGTGCCAGCAACTCTAATGGGGGGGACTGGAACACTGAAGCTTTCTTT. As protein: CASNSNGGDWNTEAFF.

The CDR3 coding sequence is TGTGCCAGCAGCCGTGCCGCGGACAGTTCACCCCTCCACTTT. It translates to CASSRAADSSPLHF. The chain joins TRBV7-9 to TRBJ1-6; D is possibly TRBD1 (6 bases). The CDR3 length is 14 residues. Germline lookup yields CDR1 SEHNR and CDR2 FQNEAQ (reference sequence). Trimming shortened V by 5 bases and J by 9 bases, and 14 bases separated the two germline ends.

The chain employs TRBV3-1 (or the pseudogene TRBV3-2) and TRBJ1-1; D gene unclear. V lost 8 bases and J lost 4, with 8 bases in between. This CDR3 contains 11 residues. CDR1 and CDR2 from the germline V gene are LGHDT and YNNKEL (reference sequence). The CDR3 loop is CASHSGTEAFF. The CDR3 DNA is TGTGCCAGCCATAGCGGCACTGAAGCTTTCTTT.

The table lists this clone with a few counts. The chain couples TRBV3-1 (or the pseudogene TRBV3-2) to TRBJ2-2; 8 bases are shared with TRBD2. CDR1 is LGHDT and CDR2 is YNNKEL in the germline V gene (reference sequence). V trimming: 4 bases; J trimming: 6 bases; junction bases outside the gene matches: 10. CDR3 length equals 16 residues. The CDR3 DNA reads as TGTGCCAGCAGCCTAGGACTAGCATCTAAGTCCGGGGAGCTGTTTTTT. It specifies CASSLGLASKSGELFF.

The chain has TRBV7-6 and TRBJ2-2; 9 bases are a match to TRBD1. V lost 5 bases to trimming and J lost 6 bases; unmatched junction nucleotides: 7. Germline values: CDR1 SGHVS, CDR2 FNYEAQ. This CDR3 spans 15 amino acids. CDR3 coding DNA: TGTGCCAGCAGCCCCGGGACAGGGATCGCCGGGGAGCTGTTTTTT. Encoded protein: CASSPGTGIAGELFF.